Following are 15 T cell receptor beta chains from one sample sequenced in a study of glioma-infiltrating T cells. Using RNA template, CDR3s of TCR alpha and beta were amplified with iRepertoire arm-PCR. TCRdb recomputed calls from the multiplex PCR reads with MiXCR, one row per CDR3 protein. The data contain under 130,000 distinct CDR3 sequences, around 28% of them singletons. Specimen: glioma tissue, nonneoplastic brain tissue, or PBMCs (not recorded which). The receptors were sampled from a human donor with low-grade glioma or glioblastoma, undergoing nonglioma brain surgery, or in good health (not recorded which).

As to this clonotype: With a much larger clone just one base away, this may be a read error. CDR3 residues: CASSLMTISGNTIYF. The CDR3 coding sequence is TGTGCCAGCAGCTTAATGACGATCTCTGGAAACACCATATATTTT. The chain has TRBV7-2 and TRBJ1-3; D remains unclear. V was shortened by 2 bases and J by 0 bases, with 8 bases between the two germline ends. Germline V CDR1 and CDR2: SGHTA, FQGNSA. The CDR3 consists of 15 residues.

This clonotype has only a few counts. This chain links TRBV12-5 with TRBJ2-3; TRBD2 matches at 8 bases. The germline gives CDR1 LGHNT, CDR2 FRNRAP. J gave up 6 bases and V 4 bases, and 12 bases lay outside the gene matches. The CDR3 totals 16 residues. DNA for the CDR3: TGTGCTAGTGGTTCCGGACTAAGCGGGGGAACCGATACGCAGTATTTT. Translating it yields CASGSGLSGGTDTQYF. Based on the CDR3 plus reference TRBV12-5 and TRBJ2-3, the full variable domain is DARVTQTPRHKVTEMGQEVTMRCQPILGHNTVFWYRQTMMQGLELLAYFRNRAPLDDSGMPKDRFSAEMPDATLATLKIQPSEPRDSAVYFCASGSGLSGGTDTQYFGPGTRLTVL.

This clonotype has a count of ten or more. This chain joins TRBV7-9 and TRBJ2-3; D possibly corresponds to TRBD2 (5 bases). In germline, CDR1 is SEHNR, CDR2 FQNEAQ (reference sequence). The CDR3 covers 15 residues. Trimming pared 4 bases from V and 4 bases from J, leaving 15 bases between. Written as DNA, the CDR3 is TGTGCCAGCAGCTCAACGAATGGACTGGCAGATACGCAGTATTTT. Its protein product is CASSSTNGLADTQYF.

The chain employs TRBV7-2 and TRBJ2-5; D is possibly TRBD1 or TRBD2 (5 bases each). Germline-derived CDR1 and CDR2 are SGHTA and FQGNSA. The V end was cut by 5 bases, the J end by 2 bases, with 9 bases between. The CDR3 runs to 13 residues. CDR3 bases: TGTGCCAGCAGCATCGGGACGCAAGAGACCCAGTACTTC. Translation gives CASSIGTQETQYF.

This clonotype was detected many times. The chain couples TRBV7-9 to TRBJ1-1; weak D call: TRBD1 (6 bases). The CDR3 spans 12 residues. Germline-derived CDR1 and CDR2 are SEHNR and FQNEAQ (reference sequence). With 5 bases removed from V and 7 bases from J, the gap between germline ends came to 11 bases. The CDR3 sequence: CASSPGQIEAFF. The CDR3 coding sequence is TGTGCCAGCAGCCCAGGACAGATTGAAGCTTTCTTT.

This chain links TRBV5-4 with TRBJ2-5, with D maybe TRBD2 (7 bases). The germline gives CDR1 SGHNT, CDR2 YYREEE (reference sequence). This CDR3 contains 13 residues. V shed 6 bases and J shed 5 bases, with 14 bases lying between them. The CDR3 DNA follows: TGTGCCAGCACTGGGGGGGCCGGGGAGACCCAGTACTTC. This sequence encodes CASTGGAGETQYF.

A remark on this clonotype: A much larger clonotype is one base distant, so this may be a read error. The chain recombines TRBV6-5 with TRBJ1-1; D call uncertain. The CDR3 has 13 amino acids. With 1 base removed from V and 1 base from J, the gap between germline ends came to 4 bases. CDR1 is MNHEY, CDR2 SVGAGI, per germline. Here the CDR3 DNA reads TGTGCCAGCAGTTACTTAGCGAACACTGAAGCTTTCTTT. This gives the protein CASSYLANTEAFF.

The rearrangement joins TRBV10-3 to TRBJ2-7; 9 bases match TRBD1. CDR3 length equals 13 residues. The germline V gene has CDR1 ENHRY and CDR2 SYGVKD. V dropped 11 bases and J dropped 5; count of bases not matched to a gene: 10. Here the CDR3 DNA reads TGTGCCGCCACCGGGACAGGGATCCACGAGCAGTACTTC. It is translated as CAATGTGIHEQYF.

This clonotype has a count of ten or more. As DNA, the CDR3 is TGCAGCGTTGACTACACTGAAGCTTTCTTT. Translated, it gives CSVDYTEAFF. The J gene is TRBJ1-1, the V gene TRBV29-1; D not resolved. Germline V gene sequence: CDR1 SQVTM, CDR2 ANQGSEA. This CDR3 is 10 amino acids long. The V and J ends lost 3 bases and 3 bases respectively, with 2 bases between them.

A remark on this clonotype: This sequence may be a read error, since a much larger clone differs from it by one base. The chain has TRBV28 and TRBJ2-7; D is uncertain. Germline CDR1 is MDHEN and CDR2 is SYDVKM. The CDR3 length is 14 residues. The CDR3 here is CASILSARPYEQYF. CDR3 in DNA: TGTGCCAGCATTTTATCGGCCCGACCCTACGAGCAGTACTTC.

This clonotype was seen at least ten times. V usage is TRBV28 and J usage is TRBJ2-4; possibly TRBD1 for D (5 bases). There are 12 residues in the CDR3. The V end was cut by 7 bases, the J end by 5 bases, with 9 bases between. In germline, CDR1 is MDHEN, CDR2 SYDVKM. The DNA of the CDR3 is TGTGCCAGCATCGACAGCCAAAACATTCAGTACTTC. This codes for CASIDSQNIQYF.

This clonotype was recorded at least ten times. The CDR3 DNA sequence: TGTGCCAGCAGCCGGGACAGGGATCGCGAGCAGTACTTC. It translates to CASSRDRDREQYF. The V call is TRBV27, the J call TRBJ2-7; the match to TRBD1 covers 9 bases. Germline lookup yields CDR1 MNHEY and CDR2 SMNVEV (reference sequence). CDR3 length: 13 amino acids. J was trimmed by 6 bases and V by 6 bases; bases with no gene match: 6.

The genes are TRBV7-2 and TRBJ1-5; D unresolved. The CDR3 spans 16 residues. The V gene's germline CDR1 is SGHTA and CDR2 FQGNSA. V was trimmed by 4 bases and J by 3 bases, leaving 16 bases between them. CDR3 loop: CASSSSPGGYNQPQHF. Here the CDR3 DNA reads TGTGCCAGCAGCTCGTCCCCGGGAGGTTACAATCAGCCCCAGCATTTT.

A word on this clonotype: This may come from a read error, since a much larger clone is one base off. CDR3 protein: CAGSLFGKETQYF. The CDR3 DNA is TGTGCCGGCAGCTTATTTGGTAAAGAGACCCAGTACTTC. The rearrangement links TRBV7-2 to TRBJ2-5; D uncertain. Germline lookup yields CDR1 SGHTA and CDR2 FQGNSA. This CDR3 region has 13 residues.

This clonotype was counted many times. The chain recombines TRBV27 with TRBJ2-5, with a possible D match to TRBD1 (5 bases). Trimming shortened V by 6 bases and J by 4 bases, and 12 bases separated the two germline ends. Germline CDR1 and CDR2: MNHEY and SMNVEV (reference sequence). CDR3 length: 13 residues. CDR3 loop: CASRDQGRETQYF. The CDR3 DNA reads as TGTGCCAGCAGAGATCAGGGTAGAGAGACCCAGTACTTC.